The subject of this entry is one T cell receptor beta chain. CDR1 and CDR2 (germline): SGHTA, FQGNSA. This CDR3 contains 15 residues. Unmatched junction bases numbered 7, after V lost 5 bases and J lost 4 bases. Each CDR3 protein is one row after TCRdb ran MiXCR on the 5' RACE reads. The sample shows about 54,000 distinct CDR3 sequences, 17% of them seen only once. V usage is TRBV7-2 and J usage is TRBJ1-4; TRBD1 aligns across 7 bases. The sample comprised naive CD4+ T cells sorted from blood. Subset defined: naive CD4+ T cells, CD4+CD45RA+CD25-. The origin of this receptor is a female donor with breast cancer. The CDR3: CASSPRQGGNEKLFF. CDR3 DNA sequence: TGTGCCAGCAGCCCTAGACAGGGAGGTAATGAAAAACTGTTTTTT.